These 21 T cell receptor beta chains were all obtained from the same sample, sequenced in a study of blood T cell repertoires in COVID-19 (TCRdb year 2020). Receptors were amplified or captured by the immunoSEQ multiplex PCR assay. The source is immuneACCESS, and TCRdb retained only in-frame sequences with V and J called. Part of the clones is not carried over; for the studies checked, unresolved V genes explain less than half of this, and the remainder is unexplained. Recorded for this sample are 90,000 to 150,000 clones; 71% of them occurred a single time. The top ten clones comprise roughly 0.86% of the sample. Input material: peripheral blood. These receptors all come from a human donor with acute or convalescent COVID-19. The donor label of this sample is uncertain.

This chain joins TRBV28 and TRBJ1-4, with D unclear. The CDR3 contains 13 residues. V lost 3 bases to trimming and J lost 8 bases, with 10 bases between them. Germline V CDR1 and CDR2: MDHEN, SYDVKM. The CDR3 reads CASSFGVGEKLFF. The DNA of the CDR3 is TGTGCCAGCAGTTTCGGGGTAGGGGAAAAACTGTTTTTT.

This clone has a single count. The chain carries TRBV21-1 and TRBJ2-2; TRBD1 is the table's D call, not checked against the DNA. TRBV21-1 is a pseudogene. The CDR3 runs to 16 residues. The CDR3 reads CASSISGAPNTGELFF. CDR3 in DNA: TGTGCCAGCAGCATCTCAGGGGCTCCGAACACCGGGGAGCTGTTTTTT.

The chain carries TRBV19 and TRBJ2-5; the D gene is possibly TRBD1 (6 bases). V dropped 2 bases and J dropped 1 base, with 14 bases sitting between them. Looked up from germline, CDR1 is LNHDA and CDR2 is SQIVND (reference sequence). CDR3 length: 16 residues. The chain's CDR3 is CASSIQPGQPQETQYF. For the CDR3, the DNA is TGTGCCAGTAGTATACAGCCCGGACAGCCCCAAGAGACCCAGTACTTC.

V and J are TRBV12-3 or TRBV12-4 and TRBJ1-5; 7 positions match TRBD1. The trim removed 6 bases at V and 3 bases at J, leaving 2 bases unmatched. The CDR3 has 13 amino acids. Here the CDR3 reads CASRRGLNQPQHF. In nucleotides, the CDR3 is TGTGCCAGCAGGAGGGGGCTCAATCAGCCCCAGCATTTT.

About this clone itself: This sample also contains other DNA sequences that code for the same CDR3. The J gene is TRBJ1-4, the V gene TRBV6-5; the match to TRBD1 covers 7 bases. The V segment lost 0 bases and the J segment 6 bases; nucleotides outside the gene matches: 4. This CDR3 comprises 15 residues. CDR1 and CDR2 from the germline V gene are MNHEY and SVGAGI. CDR3 in amino acids: CASSYSARGYEKLFF. CDR3 sequence (DNA): TGTGCCAGCAGTTACTCGGCCAGGGGGTATGAAAAACTGTTTTTT.

The DNA for the CDR3 is TGTGCCAGCAGCGGGGGACAAAACTATGGCTACACCTTC. Amino acids: CASSGGQNYGYTF. The chain recombines TRBV9 with TRBJ1-2; D might be TRBD1 (6 bases). Germline lookup yields CDR1 SGDLS and CDR2 YYNGEE. CDR3 length: 13 residues. V shed 3 bases and J shed 2 bases, with 8 bases lying between them.

The chain links TRBV7-2 to TRBJ2-2, with a weak D call TRBD2 (6 bases). Trimming pared 0 bases from V and 7 bases from J, leaving 18 bases between. CDR3 length: 17 residues. Germline-derived CDR1 and CDR2 are SGHTA and FQGNSA. As DNA, the CDR3 is TGTGCCAGCAGCTTAGCCCGATCTAGCGCATCGTTCGGGGAGCTGTTTTTT. Residues: CASSLARSSASFGELFF.

The table lists this clone with a few counts. The J gene is TRBJ1-3, the V gene TRBV14; TRBD1 aligns across 9 bases. The CDR3 covers 17 residues. Trimming at V came to 4 bases and at J to 4 bases, leaving 11 bases not matched to a gene. Germline V CDR1 and CDR2: SGHDN, FVKESK. Here the CDR3 DNA reads TGTGCCAGCAGCCGGACAGGGGAACTTCCTCTGGGAAACACCATATATTTT. Its translation: CASSRTGELPLGNTIYF. The variable domain in full, with the rest retrieved from reference TRBV14 and TRBJ1-3, is EAGVTQFPSHSVIEKGQTVTLRCDPISGHDNLYWYRRVMGKEIKFLLHFVKESKQDESGMPNNRFLAERTGGTYSTLKVQPAELEDSGVYFCASSRTGELPLGNTIYFGEGSWLTVV.

The rearrangement joins TRBV5-8 to TRBJ1-1, with TRBD1 matching over 10 bases. With 8 bases clipped from V and 7 bases from J, the junction kept 8 bases outside the gene matches. CDR1 is SGHTS and CDR2 is YDEGEE in the germline V gene. The CDR3 is made up of 13 amino acids. The CDR3 bases are TGTGCCAGTTGCGACAGGGGGCGCGGTGAAGCTTTCTTT. Translation: CASCDRGRGEAFF.

The rearrangement links TRBV28 to TRBJ1-1, with a possible D match to TRBD1 (5 bases). CDR1 is MDHEN, CDR2 SYDVKM, per germline. This CDR3 has 12 amino acids. Trimming left V 2 bases short and J 8 bases short, with 9 bases between. The CDR3 nucleotides read TGTGCCAGCAGTTTAAGACAGCTAGAAGCTTTCTTT. Translating it yields CASSLRQLEAFF.

V is TRBV21-1 and J is TRBJ2-7; the table calls TRBD2, which could not be checked here. TRBV21-1 is described as a pseudogene. The CDR3 extends over 14 amino acids. CDR3 residues: CASSKGPGGYEQYF. In DNA form, the CDR3 reads TGTGCCAGCAGCAAAGGTCCCGGTGGCTACGAGCAGTACTTC.

The chain joins TRBV30 to TRBJ1-1, with D unclear. The CDR3 consists of 14 residues. The V end lost 5 bases, the J end lost 10 bases, and 23 bases lay between the germline ends. Germline CDR1 and CDR2: GTSNPN and SVGIG (reference sequence). CDR3 residues: CAWRTGDTARVAFF. The CDR3 bases are TGTGCCTGGCGAACCGGGGATACAGCGAGGGTAGCTTTCTTT.

The chain carries TRBV11-2 and TRBJ1-5; D might be TRBD1 (5 bases). The CDR3 consists of 14 residues. The V gene lost 0 bases and the J gene lost 6 bases, with 9 bases spanning the gap. CDR1 and CDR2 (germline): SGHAT, FQNNGV. The CDR3 nucleotides read TGTGCCAGCAGCTTAGATCGGGGGAGTCAGCCCCAGCATTTT. Its translation: CASSLDRGSQPQHF.

This clone was recorded many times. The chain carries TRBV29-1 and TRBJ1-5, with D possibly matching TRBD1 (6 bases). Deletions cut 4 bases from V and 1 base from J, with 8 bases between. Germline V gene lookup returns CDR1 SQVTM and CDR2 ANQGSEA. The CDR3 is 13 amino acids. CDR3 bases: TGCAGCGTTGCAGGGGACAGCAATCAGCCCCAGCATTTT. Residues: CSVAGDSNQPQHF.

This clone was recorded a few times. The chain has TRBV5-5 and TRBJ2-3; a weak D match, TRBD2 (7 bases). The CDR3 consists of 16 residues. The V gene lost 2 bases and the J gene lost 4 bases, with 17 bases spanning the gap. Germline CDR1 is SGHKS and CDR2 is YYEKEE (reference sequence). CDR3 bases: TGTGCCAGCAGCTTTATGCGGGGGCCCGTCCCAGATACGCAGTATTTT. It is translated as CASSFMRGPVPDTQYF.

This sequence joins TRBV19 and TRBJ1-6, with D possibly TRBD1 on 6 matching bases. CDR1 and CDR2 from the germline V gene are LNHDA and SQIVND (reference sequence). V lost 7 bases and J lost 0, with 16 bases in between. This CDR3 contains 17 residues. The CDR3 region is CASTPRQGSSYNSPLHF. The CDR3 DNA reads TGTGCCAGTACCCCAAGGCAGGGGAGCTCCTATAATTCACCCCTCCACTTT. Based on the CDR3 plus reference TRBV19 and TRBJ1-6, the full variable domain is DGGITQSPKYLFRKEGQNVTLSCEQNLNHDAMYWYRQDPGQGLRLIYYSQIVNDFQKGDIAEGYSVSREKKESFPLTVTSAQKNPTAFYLCASTPRQGSSYNSPLHFGNGTRLTVT.

The rearrangement uses TRBV10-3 and TRBJ2-5, with TRBD2 identical over 8 bases. Germline CDR1 is ENHRY and CDR2 is SYGVKD. The CDR3 is 14 residues long. The V segment lost 6 bases and the J segment 2 bases; nucleotides outside the gene matches: 5. In nucleotides, the CDR3 is TGTGCCATCAGCGCAGCGGGGGCACAAGAGACCCAGTACTTC. It encodes CAISAAGAQETQYF.

This clone was seen only once. The chain links TRBV2 to TRBJ2-5; possible D gene TRBD1, 6 bases. V was shortened by 3 bases and J by 2 bases, with 10 bases between the two germline ends. The germline gives CDR1 SNHLY, CDR2 FYNNEI. This CDR3 is 14 amino acids long. For the CDR3, the DNA is TGTGCCAGCAGTGACCAGGGGTTACAAGAGACCCAGTACTTC. Translation: CASSDQGLQETQYF.

This clone has a single count. This rearrangement joins TRBV12-3 or TRBV12-4 to TRBJ1-1; a weak D match, TRBD1 (5 bases). The CDR3 runs 13 residues. Trimming left V 3 bases short and J 8 bases short, with 13 bases between. The CDR3 bases are TGTGCCAGCAGTTTTTTAGGGGTCAGAGAAGCTTTCTTT. Translated: CASSFLGVREAFF.

This clone was found a few times. The chain couples TRBV28 to TRBJ1-3; 7 bases are shared with TRBD1. From germline, CDR1 is MDHEN and CDR2 SYDVKM. V was pared by 5 bases and J by 4 bases, with 5 bases of the junction left unmatched. There are 14 residues in the CDR3. This CDR3 is CASSPQGSGNTIYF. DNA for the CDR3: TGTGCCAGCAGTCCACAGGGGTCAGGAAACACCATATATTTT.

The rearrangement uses TRBV5-1 and TRBJ2-7; D gene unclear. Germline loops: CDR1 SGHRS, CDR2 YFSETQ. The CDR3 has 12 amino acids. V shed 5 bases and J shed 2 bases, with 8 bases lying between them. CDR3 DNA: TGCGCCAGCAGTCCAGGAACCTACGAGCAGTACTTC. This encodes CASSPGTYEQYF.